Sequencing of this T cell receptor beta chain was carried out in a study of neoadjuvant anti-PD-1 for oral cavity cancer. The method was immunoSEQ multiplex PCR; TCRdb's version includes in-frame clones alone and lacks a portion of them. The table shows approximately 15,000 clones, with around 62% occurring only once. Patients had HPV-negative, locally advanced oral cavity squamous cell carcinoma. The count of this clone is one. Germline CDR1 MNHEY, CDR2 SVGAGI. The CDR3 length is 15 residues. V lost 0 bases to trimming and J lost 5 bases, with 10 bases between them. This receptor was obtained from a person aged 40 to 85 with oral cavity squamous cell carcinoma. The specimen was PBMCs, collected before nivolumab (anti-PD-1) treatment. This chain connects TRBV6-5 to TRBJ1-4; perhaps TRBD1 as D (6 bases). This CDR3 reads CASSYSGGANEKLFF. In nucleotides, the CDR3 is TGTGCCAGCAGTTACTCGGGGGGGGCGAATGAAAAACTGTTTTTT.